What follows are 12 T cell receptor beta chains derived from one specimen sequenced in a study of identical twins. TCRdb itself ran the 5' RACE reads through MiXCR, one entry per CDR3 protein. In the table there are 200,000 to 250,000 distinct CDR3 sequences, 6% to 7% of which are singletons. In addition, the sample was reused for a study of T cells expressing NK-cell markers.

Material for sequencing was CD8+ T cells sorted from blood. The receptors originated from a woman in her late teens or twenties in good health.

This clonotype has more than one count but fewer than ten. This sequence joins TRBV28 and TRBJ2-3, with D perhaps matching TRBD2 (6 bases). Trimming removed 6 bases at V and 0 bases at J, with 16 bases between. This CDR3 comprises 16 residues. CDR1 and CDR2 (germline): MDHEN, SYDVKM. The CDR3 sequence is CASSTKRAASTDTQYF. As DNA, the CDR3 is TGTGCCAGCAGCACTAAGCGGGCTGCTAGCACAGATACGCAGTATTTT.

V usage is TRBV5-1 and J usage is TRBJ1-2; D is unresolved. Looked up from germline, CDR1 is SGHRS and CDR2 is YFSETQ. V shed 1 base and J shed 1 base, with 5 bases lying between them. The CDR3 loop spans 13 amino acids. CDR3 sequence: CASSLNLNYGYTF. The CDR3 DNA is TGCGCCAGCAGCTTGAACCTTAACTATGGCTACACCTTC.

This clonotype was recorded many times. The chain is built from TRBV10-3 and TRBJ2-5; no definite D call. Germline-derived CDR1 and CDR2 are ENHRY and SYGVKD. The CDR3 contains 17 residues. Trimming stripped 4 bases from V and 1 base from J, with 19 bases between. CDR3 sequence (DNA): TGTGCCATCAGTGTGCAGTCGGTTTACACAGCCCAAGAGACCCAGTACTTC. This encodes CAISVQSVYTAQETQYF.

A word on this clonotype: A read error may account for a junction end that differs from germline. Written as DNA, the CDR3 is TGTGCCAGCACCACGGACCTGAACAATGAGAAGTTCTTC. Translated: CASTTDLNNEKFF. The gene calls are TRBV7-9 and TRBJ2-1; no clear D. This CDR3 contains 13 residues. Germline V gene sequence: CDR1 SEHNR, CDR2 FQNEAQ (reference sequence). The full variable domain, in which reference TRBV7-9 and TRBJ2-1 provide the parts outside the CDR3, is DTGVSQNPRHKITKRGQNVTFRCDPISEHNRLYWYRQTLGQGPEFLTYFQNEAQLEKSRLLSDRFSAERPKGSFSTLEIQRTEQGDSAMYLCASTTDLNNEKFFGPGTRLTVL.

CDR3 nucleotides: TGTGCCAGCAGTTTAAATACCCAAGTCGATGGCTACACCTTC. Amino acids: CASSLNTQVDGYTF. The gene calls are TRBV12-3 or TRBV12-4 and TRBJ1-2, with D unresolved. CDR3 length: 14 amino acids. The V gene lost 2 bases and the J gene lost 6 bases, with 13 bases spanning the gap.

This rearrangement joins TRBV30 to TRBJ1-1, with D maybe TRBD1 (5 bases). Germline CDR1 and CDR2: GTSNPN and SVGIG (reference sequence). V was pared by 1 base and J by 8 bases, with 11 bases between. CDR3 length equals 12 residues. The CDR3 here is CAWSESGTEAFF. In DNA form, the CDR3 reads TGTGCCTGGAGTGAGTCCGGGACCGAAGCTTTCTTT. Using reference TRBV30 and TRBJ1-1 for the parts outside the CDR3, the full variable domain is SQTIHQWPATLVQPVGSPLSLECTVEGTSNPNLYWYRQAAGRGLQLLFYSVGIGQISSEVPQNLSASRPQDRQFILSSKKLLLSDSGFYLCAWSESGTEAFFGQGTRLTVV.

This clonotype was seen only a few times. The CDR3 nucleotides are TGTGCCAGCAGTCGGGCAGGGGGGCAGACGTACACAGATACGCAGTATTTT. This sequence encodes CASSRAGGQTYTDTQYF. This sequence joins TRBV7-8 and TRBJ2-3; TRBD1 is a possible D gene (7 bases). V lost 6 bases to trimming and J lost 2 bases, with 21 bases between them. The CDR3 has 17 residues. Germline CDR1 and CDR2: SGHVS and FQNEAQ.

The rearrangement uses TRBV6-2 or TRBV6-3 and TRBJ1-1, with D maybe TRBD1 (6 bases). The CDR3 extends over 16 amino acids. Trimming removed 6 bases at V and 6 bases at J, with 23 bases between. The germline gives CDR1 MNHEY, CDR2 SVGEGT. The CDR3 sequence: CASRLRATGFPPEAFF. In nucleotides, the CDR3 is TGTGCCAGCAGGCTCCGGGCGACAGGTTTTCCTCCTGAAGCTTTCTTT.

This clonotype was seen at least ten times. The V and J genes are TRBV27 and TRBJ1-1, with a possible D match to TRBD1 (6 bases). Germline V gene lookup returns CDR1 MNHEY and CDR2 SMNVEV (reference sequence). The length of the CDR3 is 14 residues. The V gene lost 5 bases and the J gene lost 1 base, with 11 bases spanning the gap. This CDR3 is CASSAGGPNTEAFF. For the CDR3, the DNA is TGTGCCAGCAGTGCGGGGGGGCCGAACACTGAAGCTTTCTTT.

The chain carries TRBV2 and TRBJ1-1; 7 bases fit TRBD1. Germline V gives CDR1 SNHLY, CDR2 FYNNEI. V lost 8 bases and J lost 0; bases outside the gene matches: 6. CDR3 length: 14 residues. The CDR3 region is CASEGATLNTEAFF. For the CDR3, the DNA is TGTGCCAGCGAGGGGGCCACTCTGAACACTGAAGCTTTCTTT.

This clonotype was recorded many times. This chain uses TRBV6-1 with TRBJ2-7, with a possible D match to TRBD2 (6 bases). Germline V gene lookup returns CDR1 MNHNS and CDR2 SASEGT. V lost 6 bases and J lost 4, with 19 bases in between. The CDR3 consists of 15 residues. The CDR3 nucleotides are TGTGCCAGCAGATTGGAGGGGAGTCCTTCGTACGAGCAGTACTTC. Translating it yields CASRLEGSPSYEQYF.

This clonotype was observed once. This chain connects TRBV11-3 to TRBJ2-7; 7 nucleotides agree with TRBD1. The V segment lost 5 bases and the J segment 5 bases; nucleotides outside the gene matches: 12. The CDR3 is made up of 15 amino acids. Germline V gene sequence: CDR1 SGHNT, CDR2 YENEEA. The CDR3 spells CASSARQGRDHEQYF. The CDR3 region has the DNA TGTGCCAGCAGCGCCCGACAGGGAAGGGACCACGAGCAGTACTTC.